This T cell receptor (beta chain) came from a study of blood T cell repertoires in COVID-19 (dated by TCRdb to about 2020). The study in broad terms: Collaborator samples came from the United States, Italy and Spain and covered acute and convalescent phases of COVID-19. The prospective study material was composed of cDNA or gDNA derived from T cells, B-cell-depleted T cells, or PBMCs. The dataset comprised deeply sampled blood TCRbeta repertoires from subjects exposed to, actively infected with, or recovered from COVID-19. A freely available public database, intended as a resource for researchers studying the immune response to SARS-CoV-2, is where the repertoires were released. The samples were drawn from the first 160 participants of the ongoing ImmuneRACE study and from more than 1,000 subjects provided by 6 global collaborators. A de-identified subject ID, COVID-19 status, age in years and sex were almost always included in the sample metadata. Where available, HLA class I and class II types were obtained from metadata supplied by the sample provider rather than from assay-based typing.

Comments on this clone: Its target antigen remains unknown. No quality values exist for individual bases; no much larger clone is one base distant.

The CDR3 contains 13 residues, cysteine and phenylalanine counted. The read is trimmed to its CDR3 DNA, 39 bases read in frame from base 1. CDR1 SEHNR and CDR2 FQNEAQ are derived from the germline V gene (reference sequence). The V end loses 6 bases and the J end loses 0 bases, and a stretch of 9 bases separates them. At one collaborating source in Seattle, patients were enrolled during active infection and were followed longitudinally through the course of disease. Whole blood was collected in K2EDTA tubes by collaborating institutions according to the institutions' own protocols. For TCRbeta analysis, collaborator samples were shipped as frozen whole blood, as isolated PBMCs, or as DNA extracted from either sample type. The immunoSEQ Assay, a bias-controlled multiplex PCR, was used to amplify TCRbeta CDR3 regions from genomic DNA. The authors processed their data as follows. The number of nucleated cells in each sample was estimated from the amplification of reference gene primers within the assay. Sequence reads were collapsed and filtered to measure the absolute abundance of every unique TCRbeta CDR3 rearrangement. For each sample, productive Simpson clonality was calculated as the square root of Simpson's diversity index over productive rearrangements. In its TCRdb copy, this immuneACCESS table keeps in-frame sequences only and misses some clones. Where compared with another copy, unresolved V genes explain less than half of these, and the others have no known cause. Clone size and V and J calls were adopted from that table, with D and trimming inferred from the DNA. Recorded for this sample are around 460,000 clones; approximately 90% of them occurred a single time. The ten largest account for 0.7% to 1% of the sample.

Overall study outcomes, separate from this receptor: The quantity of clinical and demographic metadata differed by source and by participant and was supplied without curation.

The rearranged chain carries TRBV7-9 and TRBJ2-7, with the D gene not clear enough to name. This sequence was found in a man aged 18-30 years with COVID-19, enrolled during active disease. Sequencing was done on a sample of peripheral blood. Read as DNA, the sequence is TGTGCCAGCAGGGCGGCGGCCTCCTACGAGCAGTACTTC. This gives the protein CASRAAASYEQYF.